This is a list of T cell receptor beta chains from one sample in a study of response to subunit inactivated influenza vaccine. Each CDR3 protein is one row after TCRdb ran MiXCR on the RT-PCR reads. The sample lists approximately 520,000 distinct CDR3 sequences, about 15% occurring once. This material consisted of CD4+ T cells sorted from PBMCs, taken roughly 24 months after vaccination. Receptors were obtained from a man between 50 and 69 years old who received an inactivated influenza vaccine. Both conserved end residues are part of each CDR3. D genes are given only for firm matches. The listing skips clone size in some rows; elsewhere it reads once, few, many or a size class.

-,TRBJ2-7,-,TRBV7-9,TGTGCCGGGCGGCAGGGGAACTCCTACGAGCAGTACTTC,CAGRQGNSYEQYF
few,TRBJ2-7,-,TRBV7-2,TGTGCCAGCAGCCTGGCGCGGGATGTCCACGAGCAGTACTTC,CASSLARDVHEQYF
few,TRBJ1-1,-,TRBV29-1,TGCAGCGTTGTAGTCCCGTCGAATGAAGCTTTCTTT,CSVVVPSNEAFF
few,TRBJ2-3,-,TRBV19,TGTGCCAGTAGTATAGATCGGGGAGATACGCAGTATTTT,CASSIDRGDTQYF
-,TRBJ2-3,TRBD2,TRBV12-3/TRBV12-4,TGTGCCAGCAGTTTAATGGCGGGAGACCTATCACGCACAGATACGCAGTATTTT,CASSLMAGDLSRTDTQYF
-,TRBJ2-7,-,TRBV28,TGTGCCAGCAGCCAACCCGGACAGTCGGGGACCTACGAGCAGTACTTC,CASSQPGQSGTYEQYF
-,TRBJ2-7,TRBD1,TRBV3-1,TGTGCCAGTGGGACAGGGGCTGGCGAGCAGTACTTC,CASGTGAGEQYF
many,TRBJ2-4,-,TRBV7-2,TGTGCCAGCAGTTCCTACGATCTAGCCAAAAACATTCAGTACTTC,CASSSYDLAKNIQYF
few,TRBJ2-2,-,TRBV7-2,TGTGCCAGCAGCTTAGAGGGCTTAGCCGGGGAGCTGTTTTTT,CASSLEGLAGELFF
-,TRBJ1-1,-,TRBV4-3,TGCGCCAGCAGCCAGGGCCAGGGAGGTAGCACTGAAGCTTTCTTT,CASSQGQGGSTEAFF
-,TRBJ2-1,-,TRBV6-1,TGTGCCAGCACAGGCTACGCCACTAGAGATGAGCAGTTCTTC,CASTGYATRDEQFF
many,TRBJ2-1,-,TRBV24-1,TGTGCCACCAGTGACAGGGGCCCCAGCTCCTACAATGAGCAGTTCTTC,CATSDRGPSSYNEQFF
-,TRBJ2-5,TRBD1,TRBV5-5,TGTGCCAGCACCCTAGGAGGGACAGGGAAAGAGACCCAGTACTTC,CASTLGGTGKETQYF
-,TRBJ2-1,TRBD2,TRBV9,TGTGCCAGCAACGGGGGTATAGCGGGAAGCTACAATGAGCAGTTATTC,CASNGGIAGSYNEQLF
-,TRBJ2-3,-,TRBV20-1,TGCAGTGCTAGAGAAGAAGATACGCAGTATTTT,CSAREEDTQYF
few,TRBJ2-3,-,TRBV5-1,TGCGCCAGCAGCTTGCAGGATAGCACAGATACGCAGTATTTT,CASSLQDSTDTQYF
few,TRBJ2-3,-,TRBV5-1,TGCGCCAGCAGCTTGGCCGGCACTTTCACAGATACGCAGTATTTT,CASSLAGTFTDTQYF
-,TRBJ2-3,TRBD2,TRBV12-3/TRBV12-4,TGTGCCAGCAGTCACAGCGGGGGCGAAGAGTATTTT,CASSHSGGEEYF
-,TRBJ1-2,TRBD1,TRBV5-1,TGCGCCAGCAGCCCCCCGACAGGGGATGGCTACACCTTC,CASSPPTGDGYTF
few,TRBJ1-3,TRBD1,TRBV28,TGTGCCAGCAGTTCCGGGACAGGGGGTTCTTCTGGAAACACCATATATTTT,CASSSGTGGSSGNTIYF
few,TRBJ2-2,TRBD1,TRBV28,TGTGCCAGCAGTTTATCCAGGGACAGGGTTACCGGGGAGCTGTTTTTT,CASSLSRDRVTGELFF
once,TRBJ2-7,-,TRBV20-1,TGCAGTGCTAGAGGGCGGGGTTGGAGAGACGAGCAGTACTTC,CSARGRGWRDEQYF
few,TRBJ1-5,-,TRBV4-1,TGCGCCAGCAGCCCGGGACCTTATAGCAATCAGCCCCAGCATTTT,CASSPGPYSNQPQHF
-,TRBJ2-2,TRBD2,TRBV11-2,TGTGCCAGCAGCCGATTCCAAGGACTAGTGACCGGGGAGCTGTTTTTT,CASSRFQGLVTGELFF
-,TRBJ2-5,TRBD2,TRBV20-1,TGCAGTGCTAGTCCCGTGACTAGCGGGCTTGGCCAAGAGACCCAGTACTTC,CSASPVTSGLGQETQYF
few,TRBJ2-3,TRBD2,TRBV20-1,TGCAGTGCTAATGGACTAGCGGGGGGCCCTTACATCCGCACAGATACGCAGTATTTT,CSANGLAGGPYIRTDTQYF
-,TRBJ2-7,-,TRBV19,TGTGCCAGTAGTACCTTGGACGGACGGGTCCGGGAGCAGTACTTC,CASSTLDGRVREQYF
few,TRBJ1-1,-,TRBV10-3,TGTGCCATCAGTGACTCCGGGACAAAGAACACTGAAGCTTTCTTT,CAISDSGTKNTEAFF
-,TRBJ2-1,-,TRBV10-3,TGTGCCATCAGTGAGTCGGTTCTAGCTGGCAATGAGCAGTTCTTC,CAISESVLAGNEQFF
-,TRBJ2-3,TRBD1,TRBV10-3,TGTGCCATCACCGGGGCGGCGGACAGGTATTATACGCAGTATTTT,CAITGAADRYYTQYF
few,TRBJ1-2,TRBD1,TRBV20-1,TGCAGTGCGACATCCGGGACAGGGGATGGCTACACCTTC,CSATSGTGDGYTF
-,TRBJ2-2,-,TRBV5-4,TGTGCCAGCAGACAAGACAACACCGGGGAGCTGTTTTTT,CASRQDNTGELFF
many,TRBJ2-7,-,TRBV20-1,TGCAGTGCCCAAAAAGGGGACTACGAGCAGTACTTC,CSAQKGDYEQYF
-,TRBJ1-2,-,TRBV20-1,TGCAGTGCTAGAGATTTTGGGGGAGACTATGGCTACACCTTC,CSARDFGGDYGYTF
-,TRBJ2-3,-,TRBV7-2,TGTGCCAGCAGCTTACGGACAGTTCCTAGCACAGATACGCAGTATTTT,CASSLRTVPSTDTQYF
few,TRBJ1-4,TRBD1,TRBV9,TGTGCCAGCAGCGAAGGACAGGGGGCGAAAGAAGAAAAACTGTTTTTT,CASSEGQGAKEEKLFF
-,TRBJ2-5,-,TRBV15,TGTGCCACCAGCAGACTCGAGGAGACCCAGTACTTC,CATSRLEETQYF
-,TRBJ1-2,-,TRBV5-1,TGCGCCAGCAGCTTGAGGCCGGGGCAGGGTCTTGGCTACACCTTC,CASSLRPGQGLGYTF
-,TRBJ2-3,-,TRBV19,TGTGCCACCGGGGCCCCGCTATCAGATACGCAGTATTTT,CATGAPLSDTQYF
few,TRBJ1-4,-,TRBV6-1,TGTGCCACCTGGGGGGCAGGTCGGGAAAAACTGTTTTTT,CATWGAGREKLFF
-,TRBJ2-3,-,TRBV28,TGTGCCAGCAGTTTATTCCCACAGAGGGGGGATACGCAGTATTTT,CASSLFPQRGDTQYF
few,TRBJ2-7,-,TRBV10-3,TGTGCCATCAGTGGGCAGGGTACCTACGAGCAGTACTTC,CAISGQGTYEQYF
many,TRBJ1-2,-,TRBV2,TGTGCCAGCAGTTTGGGCCCCGCTAACTATGGCTACACCTTC,CASSLGPANYGYTF
-,TRBJ2-5,-,TRBV10-3,TGTGCCATCAGCCCAGCCCAAGAGACCCAGTACTTC,CAISPAQETQYF